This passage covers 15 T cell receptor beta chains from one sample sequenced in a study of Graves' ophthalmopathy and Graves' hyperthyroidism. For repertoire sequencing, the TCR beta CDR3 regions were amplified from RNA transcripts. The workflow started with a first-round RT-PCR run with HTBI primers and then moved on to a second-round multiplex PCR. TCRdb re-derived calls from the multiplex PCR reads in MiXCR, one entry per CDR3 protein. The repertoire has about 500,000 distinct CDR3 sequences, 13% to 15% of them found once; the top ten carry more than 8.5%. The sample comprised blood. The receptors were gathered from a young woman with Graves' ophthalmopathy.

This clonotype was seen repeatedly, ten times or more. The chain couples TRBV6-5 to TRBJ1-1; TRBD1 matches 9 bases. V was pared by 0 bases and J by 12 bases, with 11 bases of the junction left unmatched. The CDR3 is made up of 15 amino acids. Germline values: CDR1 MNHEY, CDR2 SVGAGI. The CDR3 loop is CASSYSGQGGYGTFF. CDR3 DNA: TGTGCCAGCAGTTACTCGGGACAGGGAGGGTATGGAACTTTCTTT.

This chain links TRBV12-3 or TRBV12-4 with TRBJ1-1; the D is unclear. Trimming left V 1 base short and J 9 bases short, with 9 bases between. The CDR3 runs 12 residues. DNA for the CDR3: TGTGCCAGCAGTTTAGGGGCCCTAAAAGCTTTCTTT. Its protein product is CASSLGALKAFF.

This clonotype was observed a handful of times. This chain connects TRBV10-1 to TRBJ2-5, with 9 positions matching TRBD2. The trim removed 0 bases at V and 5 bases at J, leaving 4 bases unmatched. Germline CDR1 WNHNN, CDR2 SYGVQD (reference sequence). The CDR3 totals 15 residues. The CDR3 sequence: CASSESGGGAETQYF. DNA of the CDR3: TGCGCCAGCAGTGAGTCCGGCGGGGGGGCCGAGACCCAGTACTTC.

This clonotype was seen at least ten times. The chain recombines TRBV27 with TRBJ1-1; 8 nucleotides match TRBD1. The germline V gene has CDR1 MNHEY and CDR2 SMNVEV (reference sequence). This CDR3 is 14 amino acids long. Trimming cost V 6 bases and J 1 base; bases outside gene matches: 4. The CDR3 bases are TGTGCCAGCAGGAGGACAGGGTGGAACACTGAAGCTTTCTTT. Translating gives CASRRTGWNTEAFF.

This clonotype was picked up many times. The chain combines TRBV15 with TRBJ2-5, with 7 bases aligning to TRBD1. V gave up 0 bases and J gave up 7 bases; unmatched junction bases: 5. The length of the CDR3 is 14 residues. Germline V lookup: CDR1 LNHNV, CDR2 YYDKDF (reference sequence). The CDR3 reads CATSRDFQGVTQYF. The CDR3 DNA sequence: TGTGCCACCAGCAGAGATTTCCAGGGGGTGACCCAGTACTTC.

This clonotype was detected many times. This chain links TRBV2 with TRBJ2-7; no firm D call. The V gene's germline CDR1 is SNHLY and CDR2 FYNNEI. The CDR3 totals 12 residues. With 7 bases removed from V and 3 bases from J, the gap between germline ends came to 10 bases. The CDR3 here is CASIGRNYEQYF. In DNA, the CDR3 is TGTGCCAGCATCGGACGAAACTACGAGCAGTACTTC.

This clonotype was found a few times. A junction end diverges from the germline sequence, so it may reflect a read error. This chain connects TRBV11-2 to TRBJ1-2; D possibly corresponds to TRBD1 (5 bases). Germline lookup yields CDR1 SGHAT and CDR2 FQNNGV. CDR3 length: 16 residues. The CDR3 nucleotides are TGTACCAGCAGCCACAGCGGGGGATCGGAGTCCTATGGCTACACCTTC. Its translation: CTSSHSGGSESYGYTF.

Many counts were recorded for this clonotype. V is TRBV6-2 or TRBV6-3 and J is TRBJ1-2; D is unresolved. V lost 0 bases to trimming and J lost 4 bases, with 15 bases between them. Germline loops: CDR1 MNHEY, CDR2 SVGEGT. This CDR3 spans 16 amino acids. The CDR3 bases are TGTGCCAGCAGTTACTCCCGGGATCTCCTAGGCTATGGCTACACCTTC. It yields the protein CASSYSRDLLGYGYTF.

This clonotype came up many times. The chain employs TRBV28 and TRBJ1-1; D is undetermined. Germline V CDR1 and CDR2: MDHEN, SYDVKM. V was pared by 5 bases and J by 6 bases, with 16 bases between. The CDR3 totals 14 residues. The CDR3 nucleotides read TGTGCCAGCAGTCATTATAACAGTTTGGCTGAAGCTTTCTTT. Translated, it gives CASSHYNSLAEAFF.

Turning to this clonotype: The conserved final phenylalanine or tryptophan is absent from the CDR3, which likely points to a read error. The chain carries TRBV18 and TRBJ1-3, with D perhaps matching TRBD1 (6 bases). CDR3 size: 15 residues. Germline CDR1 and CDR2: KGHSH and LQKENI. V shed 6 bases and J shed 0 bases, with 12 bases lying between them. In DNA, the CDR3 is TGTGCCAGCTCGCCCTCAGGGGACTCTGGAAACACCATATATGTT. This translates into CASSPSGDSGNTIYV.

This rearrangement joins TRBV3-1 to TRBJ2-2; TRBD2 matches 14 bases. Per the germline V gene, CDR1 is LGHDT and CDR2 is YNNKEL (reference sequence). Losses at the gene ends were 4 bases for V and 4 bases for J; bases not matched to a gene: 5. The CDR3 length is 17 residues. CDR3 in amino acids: CASSRGLAGVITGELFF. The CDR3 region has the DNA TGTGCCAGCAGCCGGGGACTAGCGGGAGTAATCACCGGGGAGCTGTTTTTT.

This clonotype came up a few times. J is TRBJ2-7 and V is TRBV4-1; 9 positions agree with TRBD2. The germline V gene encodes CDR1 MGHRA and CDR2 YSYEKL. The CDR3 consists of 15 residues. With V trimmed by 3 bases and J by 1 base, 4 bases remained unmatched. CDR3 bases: TGCGCCAGCAGCCAGGTGACTAGCGGATCCTACGAGCAGTACTTC. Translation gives CASSQVTSGSYEQYF.

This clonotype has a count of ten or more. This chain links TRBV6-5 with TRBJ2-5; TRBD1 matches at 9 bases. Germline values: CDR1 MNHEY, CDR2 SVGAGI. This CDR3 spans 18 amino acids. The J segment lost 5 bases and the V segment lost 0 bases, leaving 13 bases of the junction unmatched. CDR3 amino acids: CASSYSGRGQGGSETQYF. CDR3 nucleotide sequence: TGTGCCAGCAGTTACTCGGGAAGGGGACAGGGTGGGTCGGAGACCCAGTACTTC.

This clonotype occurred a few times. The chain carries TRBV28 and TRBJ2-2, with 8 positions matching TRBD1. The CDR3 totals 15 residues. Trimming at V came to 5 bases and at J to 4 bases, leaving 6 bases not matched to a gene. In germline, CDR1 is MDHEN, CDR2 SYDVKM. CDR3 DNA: TGTGCCAGCAGTCCCCCGGACAGGGTCACCGGGGAGCTGTTTTTT. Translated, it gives CASSPPDRVTGELFF.

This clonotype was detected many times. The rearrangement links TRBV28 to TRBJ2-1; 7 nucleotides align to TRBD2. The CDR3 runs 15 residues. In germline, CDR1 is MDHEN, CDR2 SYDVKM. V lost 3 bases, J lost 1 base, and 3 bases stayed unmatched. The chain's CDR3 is CASSLGGKSYNEQFF. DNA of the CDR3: TGTGCCAGCAGTTTGGGGGGGAAGTCCTACAATGAGCAGTTCTTC.